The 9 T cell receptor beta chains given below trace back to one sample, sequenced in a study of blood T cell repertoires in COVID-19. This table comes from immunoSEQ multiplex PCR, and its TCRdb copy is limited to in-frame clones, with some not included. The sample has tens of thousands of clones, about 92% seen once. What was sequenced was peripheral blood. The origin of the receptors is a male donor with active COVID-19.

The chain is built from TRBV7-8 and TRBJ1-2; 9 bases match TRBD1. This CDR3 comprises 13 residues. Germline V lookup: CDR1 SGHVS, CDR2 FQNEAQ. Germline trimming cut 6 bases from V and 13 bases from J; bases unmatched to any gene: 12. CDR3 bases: TGTGCCAGCAGAATAGGCGGGACAGGGATTATCACCTTC. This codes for CASRIGGTGIITF. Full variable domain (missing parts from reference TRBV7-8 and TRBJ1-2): GAGVSQSPRYKVAKRGQDVALRCDPISGHVSLFWYQQALGQGPEFLTYFQNEAQLDKSGLPSDRFFAERPEGSVSTLKIQRTQQEDSAVYLCASRIGGTGIITFGSGTRLTVV.

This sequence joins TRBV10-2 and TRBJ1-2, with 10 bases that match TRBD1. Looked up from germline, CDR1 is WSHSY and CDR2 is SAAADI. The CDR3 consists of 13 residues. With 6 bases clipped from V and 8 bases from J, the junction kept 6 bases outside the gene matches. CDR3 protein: CASRDPGQGGYTF. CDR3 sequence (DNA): TGCGCCAGCAGGGACCCGGGACAGGGGGGCTACACCTTC.

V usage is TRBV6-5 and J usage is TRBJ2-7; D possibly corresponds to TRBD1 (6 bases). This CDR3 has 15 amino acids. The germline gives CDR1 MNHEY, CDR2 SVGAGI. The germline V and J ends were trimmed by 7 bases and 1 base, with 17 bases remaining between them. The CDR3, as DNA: TGTGCCAGCACCAGAACAGGGACGGATTCCTACGAGCAGTACTTC. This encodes CASTRTGTDSYEQYF.

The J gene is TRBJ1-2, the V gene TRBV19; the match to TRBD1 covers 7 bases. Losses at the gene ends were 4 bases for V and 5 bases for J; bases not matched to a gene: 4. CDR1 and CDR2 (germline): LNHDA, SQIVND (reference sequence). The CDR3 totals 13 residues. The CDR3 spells CASSTGQLYGYTF. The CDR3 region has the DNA TGTGCCAGTAGTACGGGACAGTTATATGGCTACACCTTC.

The CDR3 is CASSPSRGVAFF. In DNA, the CDR3 is TGTGCCAGCAGCCCCTCCCGGGGGGTTGCTTTCTTT. V is TRBV7-2 and J is TRBJ1-1; D possibly corresponds to TRBD1 (5 bases). Germline lookup yields CDR1 SGHTA and CDR2 FQGNSA. This CDR3 spans 12 amino acids. Trimming cost V 5 bases and J 11 bases, with 15 bases left between them.

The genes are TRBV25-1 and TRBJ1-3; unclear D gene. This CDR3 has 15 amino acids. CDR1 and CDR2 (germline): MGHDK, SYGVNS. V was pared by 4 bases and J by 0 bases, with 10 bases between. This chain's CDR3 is CASSAPNFSGNTIYF. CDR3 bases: TGTGCCAGCAGTGCACCAAACTTCTCTGGAAACACCATATATTTT. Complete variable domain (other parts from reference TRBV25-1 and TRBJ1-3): EADIYQTPRYLVIGTGKKITLECSQTMGHDKMYWYQQDPGMELHLIHYSYGVNSTEKGDLSSESTVSRIRTEHFPLTLESARPSHTSQYLCASSAPNFSGNTIYFGEGSWLTVV.

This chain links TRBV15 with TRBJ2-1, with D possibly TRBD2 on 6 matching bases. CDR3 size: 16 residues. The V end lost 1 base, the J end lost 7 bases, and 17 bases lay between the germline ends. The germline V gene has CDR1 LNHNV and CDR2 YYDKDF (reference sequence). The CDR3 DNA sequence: TGTGCCACCAGCAGAGCAGGGCTAGGGAGGCCGAATGAGCAGTTCTTC. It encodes CATSRAGLGRPNEQFF.

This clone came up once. For the CDR3, the DNA is TGCGCCAGCAGCATGACTAGCGGGGTCACAGATACGCAGTATTTT. It encodes CASSMTSGVTDTQYF. The chain uses TRBV5-1 and TRBJ2-3; 11 bases align to TRBD2. Trimming at V came to 4 bases and at J to 2 bases, leaving 3 bases not matched to a gene. Germline lookup yields CDR1 SGHRS and CDR2 YFSETQ. The CDR3 is made up of 15 amino acids. Filled out from reference TRBV5-1 and TRBJ2-3, the complete variable domain reads KAGVTQTPRYLIKTRGQQVTLSCSPISGHRSVSWYQQTPGQGLQFLFEYFSETQRNKGNFPGRFSGRQFSNSRSEMNVSTLELGDSALYLCASSMTSGVTDTQYFGPGTRLTVL.

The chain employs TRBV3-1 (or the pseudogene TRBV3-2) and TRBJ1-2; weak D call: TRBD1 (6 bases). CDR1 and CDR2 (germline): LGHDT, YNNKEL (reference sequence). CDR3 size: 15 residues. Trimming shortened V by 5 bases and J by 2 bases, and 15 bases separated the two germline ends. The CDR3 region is CASSSGQRLNYGYTF. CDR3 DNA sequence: TGTGCCAGCAGCTCGGGACAACGACTAAACTATGGCTACACCTTC.